The T cell receptor beta chain described here comes from a study of shared clonotypes between healthy human individuals. The overall study: Aged between 18 and 49, the donors were a couple of women and three men.

Assay runs were performed at deep level. The repertoire was sequenced with immunoSEQ multiplex PCR; TCRdb's copy has only in-frame clones and lacks some. The sample holds approximately 810,000 clones; almost 95% are singletons and the top ten take approximately 25%. Concerning this clone itself: Its antigen is unknown.

Whole-study findings and limits: Lower generation probabilities were found for non-shared clonotypes than for those shared by all four donors.

In the naive CD8 group, cells lacked CD45RO and were positively selected for CCR7, so terminally differentiated effector memory CD45RA+ cells were left out. V shed 2 bases and J shed 2 bases, with 16 bases lying between them. The CDR3 loop spans 16 amino acids. In germline, CDR1 is SEHNR, CDR2 FQNEAQ (reference sequence). The sequence came from a man aged 25 to 40 in good health. Sequencing used naive CD8+ T cells sorted from blood. The chain has TRBV7-9 and TRBJ2-7; D is perhaps TRBD1 or TRBD2 (6 bases each). The CDR3 loop reads CASSLPGAPGPYEQYF. CDR3 DNA: TGTGCCAGCAGCTTACCGGGGGCCCCCGGGCCCTACGAGCAGTACTTC. Full variable domain (remainder filled in from reference TRBV7-9 and TRBJ2-7): DTGVSQNPRHKITKRGQNVTFRCDPISEHNRLYWYRQTLGQGPEFLTYFQNEAQLEKSRLLSDRFSAERPKGSFSTLEIQRTEQGDSAMYLCASSLPGAPGPYEQYFGPGTRLTVT.